This paragraph reports one T cell receptor beta chain. No antigen is known for it. Base quality data are lacking; no much larger clone is found one base away. TCRbeta CDR3 regions were amplified from genomic DNA using the immunoSEQ Assay, a bias-controlled multiplex PCR. In the authors' own workflow: Within the assay, amplification of reference gene primers was used to estimate how many nucleated cells each sample contained. Sequence reads were collapsed and filtered to measure the absolute abundance of every unique TCRbeta CDR3 rearrangement. For each sample, productive Simpson clonality was calculated as the square root of Simpson's diversity index over productive rearrangements. This immuneACCESS table, as held by TCRdb, lists in-frame sequences with V and J called but not all clones. Of the missing ones, under half trace to an unresolved V gene in checked studies; the others have no known cause. V and J calls and clone size are those listed in that table; D and trimming were worked out from the DNA. This sample comprises 280,000 or so clones, about 83% of them detected only once. The biggest ten clones account for 6% to 7% of the sample.

Participants in the prospective study were enrolled through a virtual design, were aged roughly 18 to 95 years, and lived in 24 United States geographic areas. To assign participants to cohorts, the prospective study relied on clinical history that participants themselves reported in a screening survey and a study questionnaire. ImmuneRACE Cohort 3 recovered participants were defined by two consecutive negative NP/OP PCR tests, healthcare professional clearance, or symptom resolution. Mobile phlebotomists in the prospective study collected whole blood, serum and a nasopharyngeal or oropharyngeal swab from every participant. Over a roughly two-month period, participants in the prospective study had the option of providing additional blood draws and questionnaires. Blood samples from the prospective study were shipped frozen or at room temperature prior to DNA extraction. The data derive from a study of blood T cell repertoires in COVID-19 (dated by TCRdb to 2019 to 2021). A note on the overall study: The collaborator samples originated in the United States, Italy and Spain and spanned the acute and convalescent phases of COVID-19. The prospective study material was composed of cDNA or gDNA derived from T cells, B-cell-depleted T cells, or PBMCs. Subjects who had been exposed to COVID-19, were actively infected with it, or had recovered from it provided the deeply sampled blood TCRbeta repertoires that made up the dataset. The repertoires were released in a freely available public database intended as a resource for research on the immune response to SARS-CoV-2. The samples were drawn from the first 160 participants of the ongoing ImmuneRACE study and from 950 to 1,500 subjects provided by 6 global collaborators. Nearly every sample came with metadata listing a de-identified subject ID, COVID-19 status, age in years and sex. Where available, HLA class I and class II types were taken from metadata supplied by the sample provider and were not determined by assay-based typing.

Broader findings and caveats from the paper: How much clinical and demographic metadata was included differed by source and by participant, and the metadata was provided uncurated.

The sequence came from a woman aged 40 to 49 who had recovered from COVID-19. The sequenced sample was PBMCs or T cells enriched from blood (not recorded which).

DNA sequence: TGTGCCAGCAGCCGCAGGGGCCAGAGCACAGATACGCAGTATTTT. The encoded protein is CASSRRGQSTDTQYF. In this chain, TRBV7-3 is recombined with TRBJ2-3; the D region possibly corresponds to TRBD1 (6 bases align). According to the germline V gene, CDR1 reads SGHTA and CDR2 reads FQGTGA. V was cut back by 5 bases and J by 0 bases, leaving a gap of 12 bases between them. CDR3 length: 15 amino acids, cysteine to phenylalanine. Of the read, only the CDR3 DNA is kept; its 45 bases are in frame from base 1.